This T cell receptor (beta chain) was identified during a study of identical twins. Study results and limitations: Insertions were fewer in abundant cord blood beta clonotypes, whereas memory repertoires showed none of this pattern. Models, which agreed with sharing between unrelated individuals, nonetheless underestimated the out-of-frame TCR alpha sharing seen in monozygotic twins.

Notes on this clonotype: Its target is not known.

The CDR3 sequence is 14 residues long. Germline V gene lookup returns CDR1 SGHRS and CDR2 YFSETQ. Trimming pared 0 bases from V and 10 bases from J, leaving 16 bases between. TCRdb passed the 5' RACE reads through MiXCR, listing each CDR3 protein once. The data show 200,000 to 250,000 distinct CDR3 sequences, with 7% seen just once and around 3.4% held by the top ten. In addition, the sample was reused for a study of yellow fever vaccine responses in identical twins.

The clonotype was recovered from a woman aged 18-29 years in good health. The J gene is TRBJ2-5, the V gene TRBV5-1, with D tentatively TRBD1 (5 bases). The specimen sequenced was memory (CD45RO+) T cells sorted from blood. The CDR3 loop is CASSLAGINKDQYF. The DNA of the CDR3 is TGCGCCAGCAGCTTGGCAGGGATCAATAAGGACCAGTACTTC.